These 27 T cell receptor beta chains were all obtained from the same sample, sequenced in a study of human T cells and chemical hapten exposure. Using its own MiXCR run on the RACE reads, TCRdb lists one record per CDR3 protein. Among around 200,000 distinct CDR3 sequences listed, approximately 26% were seen once. Time point given: patch test 3, about 24 weeks after DPC sensitization. Treatment of the sample: therapeutic diphenylcyclopropenone sensitization with weekly scalp DPC. Specimen: whole blood, collected in connection with sensitization to the hapten diphenylcyclopropenone (DPC). Receptor source: a woman between 40 and 50 years old with alopecia areata. Some clones in this sample may be carry-over from other donors' samples.

The chain has TRBV4-1 and TRBJ2-1, with TRBD2 identical over 10 bases. The CDR3 consists of 17 residues. Germline V gene lookup returns CDR1 MGHRA and CDR2 YSYEKL. V gave up 1 base and J gave up 4 bases; unmatched junction bases: 7. The CDR3 loop is CASSQVASGRAYNEQFF. In DNA form, the CDR3 reads TGCGCCAGCAGCCAAGTCGCTAGCGGGAGAGCATACAATGAGCAGTTCTTC.

This chain links TRBV7-2 with TRBJ2-1, with D unresolved. V lost 4 bases to trimming and J lost 7 bases, with 14 bases between them. CDR1 is SGHTA and CDR2 is FQGNSA in the germline V gene. This CDR3 is built from 14 residues. CDR3 DNA: TGTGCCAGCAGCTCGTACCAGGCTAGAAATGAGCAGTTCTTC. As protein: CASSSYQARNEQFF.

The sample holds a few counts of this clonotype. The gene calls are TRBV9 and TRBJ1-1, with D unclear. Deletions cut 3 bases from V and 3 bases from J, with 9 bases between. Per germline, CDR1 SGDLS and CDR2 YYNGEE. This CDR3 comprises 13 residues. This CDR3 is CASSAGRYTEAFF. The CDR3 DNA reads TGTGCCAGCAGCGCTGGCCGCTACACTGAAGCTTTCTTT.

The chain links TRBV7-3 to TRBJ1-2; D unresolved. Germline V CDR1 and CDR2: SGHTA, FQGTGA. There are 13 residues in the CDR3. The V end was cut by 1 base, the J end by 8 bases, with 11 bases between. In nucleotides, the CDR3 is TGTGCCAGCAGCTTAATCCCTGAGGCGGGCTACACCTTC. Residues: CASSLIPEAGYTF.

This clonotype was counted between two and nine times. The chain has TRBV29-1 and TRBJ1-1; 8 bases align to TRBD1. The CDR3 extends over 13 amino acids. In germline, CDR1 is SQVTM, CDR2 ANQGSEA. The J segment lost 1 base and the V segment lost 4 bases, leaving 2 bases of the junction unmatched. CDR3 region: CSVAQGANTEAFF. In DNA, the CDR3 is TGCAGCGTTGCTCAGGGGGCGAACACTGAAGCTTTCTTT.

This clonotype was picked up a small number of times. This rearrangement joins TRBV7-2 to TRBJ2-1; 11 bases agree with TRBD1. J gave up 7 bases and V 3 bases, and 5 bases lay outside the gene matches. Germline CDR1 reads SGHTA; CDR2 reads FQGNSA. The CDR3 spans 15 residues. This CDR3 is CASSLRTGGENEQFF. CDR3 bases: TGTGCCAGCAGCTTGAGGACAGGGGGCGAAAATGAGCAGTTCTTC.

This chain uses TRBV30 with TRBJ2-3; no definite D call. Trimming left V 0 bases short and J 4 bases short, with 8 bases between. The CDR3 is made up of 13 amino acids. In germline, CDR1 is GTSNPN, CDR2 SVGIG (reference sequence). The CDR3 is CAWSVDGSDTQYF. The CDR3 DNA is TGTGCCTGGAGTGTTGATGGATCAGATACGCAGTATTTT.

This clonotype was seen a few times. The gene calls are TRBV7-2 and TRBJ1-1; D not resolved. Germline assignment: CDR1 SGHTA and CDR2 FQGNSA. V lost 4 bases, J lost 6 bases, and 12 bases lay in between. The CDR3 runs 13 residues. The CDR3 reads CASSSQTGSEAFF. The CDR3, as DNA: TGTGCCAGCAGCTCCCAAACTGGATCTGAAGCTTTCTTT.

The chain recombines TRBV4-1 with TRBJ2-4; TRBD1 aligns across 8 bases. Germline V CDR1 and CDR2: MGHRA, YSYEKL. J lost 0 bases, V lost 2 bases, and 6 bases had no gene match. The CDR3 runs to 17 residues. The CDR3 sequence is CASSQPTGAVAKNIQYF. The CDR3 nucleotides read TGCGCCAGCAGCCAACCGACAGGGGCTGTAGCCAAAAACATTCAGTACTTC.

V usage is TRBV4-2 and J usage is TRBJ2-1, with D perhaps TRBD2 (5 bases). This CDR3 region has 16 residues. Germline V gene lookup returns CDR1 LGHNA and CDR2 YNFKEQ. V was pared by 1 base and J by 5 bases, with 15 bases between. In DNA, the CDR3 is TGTGCCAGCAGCCAAGTACTTATCCGGGGAGACAATGAGCAGTTCTTC. This codes for CASSQVLIRGDNEQFF.

This clonotype was seen a handful of times. The J gene is TRBJ2-2, the V gene TRBV20-1; TRBD2 matches at 10 bases. This CDR3 spans 15 amino acids. Germline CDR1 is DFQATT and CDR2 is SNEGSKA (reference sequence). V gave up 5 bases and J gave up 6 bases; unmatched junction bases: 9. The CDR3 here is CSALSGLARSGELFF. In nucleotides, the CDR3 is TGCAGTGCTCTTTCGGGACTAGCGAGGTCCGGGGAGCTGTTTTTT.

In nucleotides, the CDR3 is TGCGCCAGCAGCCAAGAAGGACAGGGGGGCTATGGCTACACCTTC. Translated: CASSQEGQGGYGYTF. This chain connects TRBV4-1 to TRBJ1-2, with 10 bases lining up with TRBD1. Trimming removed 0 bases from V and 4 bases from J; junction bases left unmatched: 2. CDR1 is MGHRA and CDR2 is YSYEKL in the germline V gene. The CDR3 contains 15 residues.

The V call is TRBV24-1, the J call TRBJ1-1, with a weak D call TRBD1 (5 bases). Trimming shortened V by 4 bases and J by 10 bases, and 12 bases separated the two germline ends. The CDR3 spans 12 residues. In germline, CDR1 is KGHDR, CDR2 SFDVKD. The CDR3 nucleotides read TGTGCCACCAGTGACCCGACGGGGGTAGCTTTCTTT. Its protein is CATSDPTGVAFF.

The rearrangement uses TRBV27 and TRBJ2-2; 9 bases fit TRBD2. Losses at the gene ends were 6 bases for V and 4 bases for J; bases not matched to a gene: 6. Germline V gene sequence: CDR1 MNHEY, CDR2 SMNVEV (reference sequence). The CDR3 spans 15 residues. CDR3 nucleotides: TGTGCCAGCAGAACTAGCGGGCCTTTCACCGGGGAGCTGTTTTTT. This codes for CASRTSGPFTGELFF.

There are a few counts of this clonotype. V is TRBV13 and J is TRBJ2-3, with D perhaps matching TRBD1 (5 bases). Germline CDR1 and CDR2: PRHDT and FYEKMQ (reference sequence). The CDR3 spans 13 residues. V was trimmed by 2 bases and J by 6 bases, leaving 9 bases between them. Here the CDR3 reads CASSLPGKDTQYF. The CDR3 DNA is TGTGCCAGCAGCTTACCAGGGAAGGATACGCAGTATTTT.

The chain has TRBV3-1 and TRBJ2-7; weak D call: TRBD2 (6 bases). V was clipped by 7 bases and J by 6 bases, with 16 bases between them. Germline V gives CDR1 LGHDT, CDR2 YNNKEL (reference sequence). CDR3 size: 13 residues. The CDR3 loop reads CASTRGITAEQYF. CDR3 DNA: TGTGCCAGCACGCGCGGGATCACTGCCGAGCAGTACTTC.

Regarding this clonotype: Given a much more abundant clone one base away, this may be a read error. The chain employs TRBV7-2 and TRBJ2-7; D not certain. The CDR3 loop spans 11 amino acids. In germline, CDR1 is SGHTA, CDR2 FQGNSA. CDR3 sequence (DNA): TGTGCCAGCGGCTTGGGCCACGAGCAGTACTTC. It yields the protein CASGLGHEQYF.

This clonotype was picked up many times. The chain uses TRBV7-2 and TRBJ2-3, with D maybe TRBD2 (5 bases). The CDR3 spans 15 residues. The V end was cut by 1 base, the J end by 2 bases, with 10 bases between. Germline CDR1 SGHTA, CDR2 FQGNSA. For the CDR3, the DNA is TGTGCCAGCAGCTTAGATGGACTCCCCACAGATACGCAGTATTTT. This encodes CASSLDGLPTDTQYF.

J is TRBJ2-3 and V is TRBV7-2; no clear D. Germline V gives CDR1 SGHTA, CDR2 FQGNSA. The V gene lost 1 base and the J gene lost 5 bases, with 16 bases spanning the gap. The CDR3 contains 16 residues. CDR3 residues: CASSLGVIAQIDTQYF. CDR3 DNA sequence: TGTGCCAGCAGCTTAGGGGTAATCGCTCAGATAGATACGCAGTATTTT. The full variable domain, with the rest looked up from reference TRBV7-2 and TRBJ2-3, is GAGVSQSPSNKVTEKGKDVELRCDPISGHTALYWYRQSLGQGLEFLIYFQGNSAPDKSGLPSDRFSAERTGGSVSTLTIQRTQQEDSAVYLCASSLGVIAQIDTQYFGPGTRLTVL.

This clonotype was observed a handful of times. The chain uses TRBV20-1 and TRBJ1-1; D gene unclear. Germline V lookup: CDR1 DFQATT, CDR2 SNEGSKA (reference sequence). V lost 5 bases to trimming and J lost 3 bases, with 13 bases between them. This CDR3 has 13 residues. DNA of the CDR3: TGCAGTGCTTCCCAGCAGTCATACACTGAAGCTTTCTTT. It yields the protein CSASQQSYTEAFF.

This chain uses TRBV29-1 with TRBJ2-6; D might be TRBD1 (5 bases). CDR3 size: 13 residues. Germline V gives CDR1 SQVTM, CDR2 ANQGSEA. Trimming pared 4 bases from V and 3 bases from J, leaving 7 bases between. CDR3 nucleotide sequence: TGCAGCGTTGGCAGGGATGGGGCCAACGTCCTGACTTTC. Translating it yields CSVGRDGANVLTF.

This clonotype was detected only a few times. This chain links TRBV5-1 with TRBJ2-7; TRBD1 is a possible D gene (5 bases). The CDR3 sequence is 15 residues long. V lost 1 base to trimming and J lost 2 bases, with 13 bases between them. Germline CDR1 and CDR2: SGHRS and YFSETQ. The CDR3 sequence: CASSLRGSGTYEQYF. The CDR3 bases are TGCGCCAGCAGCTTGAGGGGATCAGGGACCTACGAGCAGTACTTC.

This clonotype has a count of ten or more. The chain carries TRBV3-1 and TRBJ2-2, with 9 positions matching TRBD1. V shed 4 bases, J shed 5 bases, and the junction held 2 bases outside the gene matches. This CDR3 region has 14 residues. Looked up from germline, CDR1 is LGHDT and CDR2 is YNNKEL (reference sequence). The CDR3: CASSRTGETGELFF. DNA for the CDR3: TGTGCCAGCAGCCGGACAGGGGAGACCGGGGAGCTGTTTTTT.

The sample holds many counts of this clonotype. The V and J genes are TRBV7-9 and TRBJ2-5, with D perhaps TRBD1 or TRBD2 (7 bases each). CDR3 size: 14 residues. The V gene lost 2 bases and the J gene lost 5 bases, with 12 bases spanning the gap. Germline CDR1 is SEHNR and CDR2 is FQNEAQ (reference sequence). CDR3 nucleotides: TGTGCCAGCAGCTTATTCCAGGGGGGGGAGACCCAGTACTTC. As protein: CASSLFQGGETQYF.

This clonotype was recorded many times. The chain couples TRBV13 to TRBJ1-3; D is unclear. V was cut by 5 bases and J by 2 bases, with 4 bases left in between. Germline V gene lookup returns CDR1 PRHDT and CDR2 FYEKMQ (reference sequence). CDR3 length equals 12 residues. CDR3 amino acids: CASSLPGNTIYF. The CDR3 coding sequence is TGTGCCAGCAGCCTTCCTGGAAACACCATATATTTT.

The rearrangement uses TRBV2 and TRBJ2-2; TRBD1 is a possible D gene (5 bases). Trimming left V 10 bases short and J 5 bases short, with 17 bases between. The CDR3 is 14 amino acids. Germline CDR1 SNHLY, CDR2 FYNNEI. For the CDR3, the DNA is TGTGCCACGAAAGGGGCAGGGTGGACCGGGGAGCTGTTTTTT. This codes for CATKGAGWTGELFF.

This clonotype occurred many times. The gene calls are TRBV11-2 and TRBJ2-3, with D possibly matching TRBD2 (6 bases). Germline CDR1 SGHAT, CDR2 FQNNGV. V lost 3 bases, J lost 4 bases, and 14 bases lay in between. CDR3 length: 15 amino acids. CDR3 loop: CASSFMASAADTQYF. DNA for the CDR3: TGTGCCAGCAGCTTCATGGCTAGCGCGGCAGATACGCAGTATTTT.